This TCR beta chain was recorded in a study of cytomegalovirus exposure and HLA in healthy donors. General study points: HLA restriction was apparent for most CMV-associated TCR beta chains in a later analysis. An analysis was carried out later, and it reportedly showed fewer N-insertions in an Asian-associated ancestry cluster than the approximately 700-donor mean. Presence/absence analyses assumed roughly uniform sequencing depth across donors, which may not hold.

Both 60 Vbeta primers and 13 Jbeta primers went into the PCR. TCRdb's copy holds only in-frame clones and misses some; the assay was immunoSEQ multiplex PCR. The sample carries 150,000 to 200,000 clones, around 90% recorded once. There are 13 residues in the CDR3. Germline CDR1 is SNHLY and CDR2 is FYNNEI. The V end lost 4 bases, the J end lost 1 base, and 8 bases lay between the germline ends. This clone appeared once. The antigen is undetermined. The chain carries TRBV2 and TRBJ2-7, with D possibly TRBD1 on 5 matching bases. The clonotype comes from a boy aged 2 to 10 in good health and CMV-seronegative. Sequenced input: PBMCs. CDR3 region: CASSAQGSYEQYF. CDR3 bases: TGTGCCAGCAGTGCTCAGGGATCCTACGAGCAGTACTTC.